This T cell receptor (beta chain) was retrieved from a study of blood T cell repertoires in COVID-19. As for the study in general: Material from acute and convalescent COVID-19 was sourced from the United States, Italy and Spain.

Germline V lookup: CDR1 KGHSH, CDR2 LQKENI. The CDR3 extends over 15 amino acids. V was shortened by 5 bases and J by 0 bases, with 13 bases between the two germline ends. TCRdb's copy holds only in-frame clones and misses some; the assay was immunoSEQ multiplex PCR. Of roughly 280,000 clones in the sample, roughly nine tenths were seen once. This clone showed up just once. The V gene is TRBV18, the J gene TRBJ1-1, with D tentatively TRBD1 (6 bases). Sequencing was carried out using peripheral blood. The clonotype comes from a man aged 40-50 years with active or convalescent COVID-19. CDR3 residues: CASSTTGIMNTEAFF. The CDR3 DNA follows: TGTGCCAGCTCAACCACAGGGATCATGAACACTGAAGCTTTCTTT. Full variable domain (rest looked up from reference TRBV18 and TRBJ1-1): NAGVMQNPRHLVRRRGQEARLRCSPMKGHSHVYWYRQLPEEGLKFMVYLQKENIIDESGMPKERFSAEFPKEGPSILRIQQVVRGDSAAYFCASSTTGIMNTEAFFGQGTRLTVV.